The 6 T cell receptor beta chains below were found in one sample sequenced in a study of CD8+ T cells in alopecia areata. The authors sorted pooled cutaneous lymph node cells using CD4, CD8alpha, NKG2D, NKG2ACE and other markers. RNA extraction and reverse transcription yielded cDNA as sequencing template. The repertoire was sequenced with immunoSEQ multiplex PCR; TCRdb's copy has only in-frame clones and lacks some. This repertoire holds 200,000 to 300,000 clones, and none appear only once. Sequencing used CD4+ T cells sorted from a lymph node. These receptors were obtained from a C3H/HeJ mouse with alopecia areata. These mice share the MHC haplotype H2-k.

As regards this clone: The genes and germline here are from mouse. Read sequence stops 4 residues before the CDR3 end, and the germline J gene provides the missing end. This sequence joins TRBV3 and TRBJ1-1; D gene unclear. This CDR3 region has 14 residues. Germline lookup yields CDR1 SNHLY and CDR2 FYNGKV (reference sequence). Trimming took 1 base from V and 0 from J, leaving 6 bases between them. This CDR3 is CASSLDRTNTEVFF. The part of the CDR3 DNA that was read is TGTGCCAGCAGCTTAGACAGAACAAACACA.

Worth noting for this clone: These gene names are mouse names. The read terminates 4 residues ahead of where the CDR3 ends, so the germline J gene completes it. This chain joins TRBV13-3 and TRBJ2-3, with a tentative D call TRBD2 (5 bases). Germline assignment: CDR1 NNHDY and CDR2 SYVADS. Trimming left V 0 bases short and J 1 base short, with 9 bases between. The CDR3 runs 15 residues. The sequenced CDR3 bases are TGTGCCAGCAGTGATGGCCTGGGAGGTGCAGAA. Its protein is CASSDGLGGAE. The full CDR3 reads CASSDGLGGAETLYF.

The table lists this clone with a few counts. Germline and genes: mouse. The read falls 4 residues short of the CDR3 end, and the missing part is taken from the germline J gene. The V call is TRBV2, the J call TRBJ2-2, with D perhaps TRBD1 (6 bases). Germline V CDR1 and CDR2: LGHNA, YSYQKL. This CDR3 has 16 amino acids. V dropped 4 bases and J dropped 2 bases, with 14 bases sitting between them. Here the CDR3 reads CASSRLRDKNTGQLYF. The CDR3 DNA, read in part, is TGTGCCAGCAGCCGCCTCCGGGACAAGAACACCGGG.

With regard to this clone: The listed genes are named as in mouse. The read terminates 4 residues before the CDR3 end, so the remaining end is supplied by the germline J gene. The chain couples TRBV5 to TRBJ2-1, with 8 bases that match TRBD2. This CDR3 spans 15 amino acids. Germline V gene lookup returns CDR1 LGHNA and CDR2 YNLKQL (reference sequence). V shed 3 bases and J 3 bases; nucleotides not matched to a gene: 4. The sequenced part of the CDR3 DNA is TGTGCCAGCAGCCAGCAACTGGGGGTCTATGCT. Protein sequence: CASSQQLGVYA. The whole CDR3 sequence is CASSQQLGVYAEQFF.

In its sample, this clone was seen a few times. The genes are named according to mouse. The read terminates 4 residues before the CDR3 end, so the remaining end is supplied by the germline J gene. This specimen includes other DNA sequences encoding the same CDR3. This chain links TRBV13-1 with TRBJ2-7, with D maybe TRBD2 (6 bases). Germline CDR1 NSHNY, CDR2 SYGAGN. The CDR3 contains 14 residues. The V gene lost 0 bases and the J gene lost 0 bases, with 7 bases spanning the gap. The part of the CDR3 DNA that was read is TGTGCCAGCAGTGATGCACTGGGCTCCTAT. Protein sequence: CASSDALGSY. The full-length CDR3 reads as CASSDALGSYEQYF.

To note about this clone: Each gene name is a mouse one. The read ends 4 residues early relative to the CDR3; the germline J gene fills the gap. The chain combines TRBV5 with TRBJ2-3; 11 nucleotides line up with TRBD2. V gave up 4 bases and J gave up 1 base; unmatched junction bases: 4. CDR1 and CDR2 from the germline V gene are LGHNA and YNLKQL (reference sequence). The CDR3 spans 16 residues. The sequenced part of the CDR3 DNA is TGTGCCAGCAGCCCGAACTGGGGGGGCGGTGCAGAA. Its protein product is CASSPNWGGGAE. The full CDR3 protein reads CASSPNWGGGAETLYF.